These 19 T cell receptor beta chains were all obtained from the same sample, sequenced in a study of neurological immune-mediated disorders. One entry per CDR3 protein, called by TCRdb with MiXCR from the 5' RACE reads. This table holds approximately 45,000 distinct CDR3 sequences, about 14% found once. Time point of the sample: longitudinal time-point 3. The sequenced material came from PBMCs. The receptors originated from a man younger than 40 in good health.

A note on this clonotype: One junction end disagrees with the germline gene, perhaps due to a read error. This chain links TRBV20-1 with TRBJ2-7; D remains unclear. The germline gives CDR1 DFQATT, CDR2 SNEGSKA (reference sequence). This CDR3 is 12 amino acids long. The chain's CDR3 is CSAIGYLPEQYF. The CDR3, as DNA: TGTAGTGCTATAGGGTATCTTCCCGAGCAGTACTTC.

This clonotype was counted many times. The chain couples TRBV6-1 to TRBJ1-3; D uncertain. V lost 10 bases to trimming and J lost 0 bases, with 22 bases between them. This CDR3 has 17 amino acids. Looked up from germline, CDR1 is MNHNS and CDR2 is SASEGT. The chain's CDR3 is CATRERGDRSSGNTIYF. The CDR3 DNA reads as TGTGCCACCAGAGAAAGAGGCGATCGGAGCTCTGGAAACACCATATATTTT.

This clonotype was found many times. The chain links TRBV20-1 to TRBJ2-1; 11 bases line up with TRBD2. Germline-derived CDR1 and CDR2 are DFQATT and SNEGSKA (reference sequence). The trim removed 7 bases at V and 10 bases at J, leaving 6 bases unmatched. The CDR3 contains 12 residues. This CDR3 is CSGSGRAGEQFF. The CDR3 DNA sequence: TGCAGTGGTAGCGGGAGGGCCGGGGAGCAGTTCTTC.

Ten or more counts support this clonotype. V is TRBV20-1 and J is TRBJ1-6; D remains unclear. V was clipped by 0 bases and J by 0 bases, with 3 bases between them. CDR3 length equals 14 residues. Germline CDR1 is DFQATT and CDR2 is SNEGSKA (reference sequence). The CDR3 here is CSARDISYNSPLHF. The CDR3 region has the DNA TGCAGTGCTAGAGACATCTCCTATAATTCACCCCTCCACTTT.

This clonotype was seen ten or more times. The CDR3 is CASSLGQGSGSQFF. The CDR3 coding sequence is TGTGCCAGCAGCTTAGGTCAGGGTTCAGGTTCGCAGTTCTTC. The genes are TRBV7-2 and TRBJ2-1; a weak D match, TRBD1 (5 bases). CDR1 and CDR2 from the germline V gene are SGHTA and FQGNSA. Trimming took 1 base from V and 12 from J, leaving 16 bases between them. The CDR3 has 14 amino acids.

The rearrangement uses TRBV9 and TRBJ2-7, with 7 bases matching TRBD2. This CDR3 region has 15 residues. CDR1 is SGDLS and CDR2 is YYNGEE in the germline V gene. The V gene end was trimmed by 0 bases and the J gene end by 10 bases; junction bases not matched to a gene: 13. In DNA form, the CDR3 reads TGTGCCAGCAGCGTAGCGGGAGGATTTACCTACAAACAGTACTTC. Its protein product is CASSVAGGFTYKQYF.

There are many counts of this clonotype. The chain links TRBV24-1 to TRBJ2-2; D might be TRBD1 (5 bases). From germline, CDR1 is KGHDR and CDR2 SFDVKD. Trimming stripped 0 bases from V and 5 bases from J, with 18 bases between. This CDR3 has 18 residues. This CDR3 is CATSDLQEGRERTGELFF. CDR3 nucleotides: TGTGCCACCAGTGATTTGCAGGAAGGCAGGGAACGGACCGGGGAGCTGTTTTTT.

The table lists this clonotype with many counts. The gene calls are TRBV7-2 and TRBJ2-7; D gene unclear. Germline-derived CDR1 and CDR2 are SGHTA and FQGNSA. This CDR3 region has 12 residues. Trimming stripped 3 bases from V and 0 bases from J, with 3 bases between. The CDR3 nucleotides read TGTGCCAGCAGCTTTCTCTCCTACGAGCAGTACTTC. This translates into CASSFLSYEQYF.

Of note for this clonotype: Given a much more abundant clone one base away, this may be a read error. The V call is TRBV20-1, the J call TRBJ2-3, with TRBD2 identical over 7 bases. V gave up 8 bases and J gave up 3 bases; unmatched junction bases: 14. This CDR3 region has 15 residues. In germline, CDR1 is DFQATT, CDR2 SNEGSKA (reference sequence). CDR3 sequence (DNA): TGCAGTACTCCGCCCGACAGCGGGATGACAGATACGCAGTATTTT. Its translation: CSTPPDSGMTDTQYF.

This clonotype showed up many times. CDR3 protein: CASSLFTGGAEAFF. DNA of the CDR3: TGTGCCAGCAGTTTATTCACAGGGGGGGCTGAAGCTTTCTTT. The chain combines TRBV12-3 or TRBV12-4 with TRBJ1-1; 8 bases are shared with TRBD1. The junction had 5 bases not matched to a gene; V was cut back by 2 bases and J by 6 bases. The CDR3 consists of 14 residues.

This rearrangement joins TRBV20-1 to TRBJ2-7, with 7 positions matching TRBD2. The germline gives CDR1 DFQATT, CDR2 SNEGSKA (reference sequence). Trimming cost V 4 bases and J 3 bases; bases outside gene matches: 9. The CDR3 is 14 amino acids. CDR3 sequence (DNA): TGCAGTGCTAACAATGGGGGGAGGGACTACGAGCAGTACTTC. Translated: CSANNGGRDYEQYF.

As for this clonotype: It may be a read error: a sequence one base away is much more abundant. V and J are TRBV15 and TRBJ1-1, with D possibly matching TRBD1 (5 bases). The CDR3 sequence is 13 residues long. V shed 4 bases and J shed 5 bases, with 11 bases lying between them. Looked up from germline, CDR1 is LNHNV and CDR2 is YYDKDF (reference sequence). Here the CDR3 DNA reads TGTGCCACCAGCATGGAGGGGCAGACTGAAGCTTTCTTT. This sequence encodes CATSMEGQTEAFF.

Many counts were recorded for this clonotype. V usage is TRBV5-1 and J usage is TRBJ2-7; 11 bases map to TRBD2. The CDR3 is 15 amino acids. Germline-derived CDR1 and CDR2 are SGHRS and YFSETQ. V lost 2 bases and J lost 0; bases outside the gene matches: 1. CDR3 protein: CASSFTSGSSYEQYF. DNA of the CDR3: TGCGCCAGCAGCTTTACTAGCGGGAGCTCCTACGAGCAGTACTTC.

The sample holds many counts of this clonotype. CDR3 region: CSARDTGENTEAFF. The CDR3 DNA is TGCAGTGCTAGAGATACAGGAGAGAACACTGAAGCTTTCTTT. The chain combines TRBV20-1 with TRBJ1-1, with a possible D match to TRBD1 (5 bases). V was pared by 0 bases and J by 1 base, with 9 bases between. Germline V CDR1 and CDR2: DFQATT, SNEGSKA (reference sequence). CDR3 length: 14 amino acids.

This clonotype has a count of ten or more. V usage is TRBV10-3 and J usage is TRBJ2-7; D unclear. The V gene's germline CDR1 is ENHRY and CDR2 SYGVKD. Trimming removed 3 bases at V and 4 bases at J, with 4 bases between. This CDR3 has 11 residues. The CDR3 nucleotides read TGTGCCATCAGTGACCAATACGAGCAGTACTTC. As protein: CAISDQYEQYF.

The chain links TRBV4-1 to TRBJ2-6; 7 nucleotides match TRBD1. With V trimmed by 0 bases and J by 0 bases, 8 bases remained unmatched. The CDR3 is made up of 19 amino acids. The V gene's germline CDR1 is MGHRA and CDR2 YSYEKL. CDR3 in DNA: TGCGCCAGCAGCCAAGATCCCCCACAGGGGTACTCTGGGGCCAACGTCCTGACTTTC. This gives the protein CASSQDPPQGYSGANVLTF.

The table lists this clonotype with many counts. The chain has TRBV20-1 and TRBJ1-1; D is unclear. CDR1 DFQATT and CDR2 SNEGSKA come from the germline V gene (reference sequence). The CDR3 consists of 12 residues. Between the trimmed V and J ends, which lost 3 bases and 1 base, there was a span of 6 bases. The CDR3 DNA is TGCAGTGCTAGGCACGCGAACACTGAAGCTTTCTTT. This gives the protein CSARHANTEAFF.

This clonotype was seen at least ten times. V is TRBV11-2 and J is TRBJ2-5; D not resolved. CDR3 length equals 13 residues. Trimming pared 5 bases from V and 3 bases from J, leaving 10 bases between. CDR1 and CDR2 from the germline V gene are SGHAT and FQNNGV. CDR3 in amino acids: CASSTAPKETQYF. In DNA, the CDR3 is TGTGCCAGCAGCACAGCTCCTAAAGAGACCCAGTACTTC.

The sample holds many counts of this clonotype. The V and J genes are TRBV12-3 or TRBV12-4 and TRBJ2-1, with 8 bases aligning to TRBD2. The CDR3 is made up of 17 amino acids. V shed 6 bases and J 1 base; nucleotides not matched to a gene: 11. DNA for the CDR3: TGTGCCAGCAGCCTTTCTTGGACTAGCAGGTCCTACAATGAGCAGTTCTTC. This sequence encodes CASSLSWTSRSYNEQFF.